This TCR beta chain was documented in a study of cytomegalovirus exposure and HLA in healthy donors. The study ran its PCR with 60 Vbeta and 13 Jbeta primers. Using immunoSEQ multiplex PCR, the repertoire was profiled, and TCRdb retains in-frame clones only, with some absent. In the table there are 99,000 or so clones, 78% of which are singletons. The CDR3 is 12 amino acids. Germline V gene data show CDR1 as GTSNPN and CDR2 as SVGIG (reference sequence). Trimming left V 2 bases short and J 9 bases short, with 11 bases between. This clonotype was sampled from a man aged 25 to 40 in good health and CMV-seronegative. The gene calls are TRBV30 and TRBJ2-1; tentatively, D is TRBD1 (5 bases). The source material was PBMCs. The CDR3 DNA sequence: TGTGCCTGGAGTAAGCAGGGTTTTGAGCAGTTCTTC. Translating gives CAWSKQGFEQFF.